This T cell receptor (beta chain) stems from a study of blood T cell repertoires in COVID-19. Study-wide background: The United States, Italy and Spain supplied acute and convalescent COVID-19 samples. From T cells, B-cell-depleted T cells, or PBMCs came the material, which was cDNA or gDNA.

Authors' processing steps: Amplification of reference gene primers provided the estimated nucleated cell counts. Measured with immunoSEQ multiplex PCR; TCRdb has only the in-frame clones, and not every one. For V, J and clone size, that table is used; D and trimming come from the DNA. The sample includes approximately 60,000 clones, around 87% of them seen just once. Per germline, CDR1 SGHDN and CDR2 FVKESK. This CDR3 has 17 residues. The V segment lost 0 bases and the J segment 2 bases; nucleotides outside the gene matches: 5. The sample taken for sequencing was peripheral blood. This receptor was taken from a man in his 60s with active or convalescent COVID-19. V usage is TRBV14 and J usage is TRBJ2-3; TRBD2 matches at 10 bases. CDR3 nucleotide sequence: TGTGCCAGCAGCCAAGAATCGCTAGCGGGGGTCACAGATACGCAGTATTTT. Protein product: CASSQESLAGVTDTQYF. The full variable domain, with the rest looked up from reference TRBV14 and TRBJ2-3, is EAGVTQFPSHSVIEKGQTVTLRCDPISGHDNLYWYRRVMGKEIKFLLHFVKESKQDESGMPNNRFLAERTGGTYSTLKVQPAELEDSGVYFCASSQESLAGVTDTQYFGPGTRLTVL.